Listed below are T cell receptor beta chains from one sample, sequenced in a study of T cell repertoires in cytomegalovirus infection. TCRdb re-analysed the reads in MiXCR, keeping a single row per CDR3 protein. The profile covers some 920,000 distinct CDR3 sequences, with roughly 31% appearing a single time and about an eighth taken by the ten largest. Their recognized antigens are unknown. The sequenced sample was cultured CD8+ T cells from PBMCs, obtained from culture after CMV antigen stimulation. The receptor source for this set is a human donor in good health (CMV status not recorded). Some clones in this sample may be carry-over from other donors' samples. Both conserved end residues are part of each CDR3. A D gene is named only where the DNA matches it firmly.

TRBJ1-3,TRBV20-1,.,15,CSARETDDSGNTIYF
TRBJ1-1,TRBV4-1,.,14,CASSQSNGQQEAFF
TRBJ2-1,TRBV19,.,15,CASSIGGVAYNEQFF
TRBJ2-2,TRBV12-3/TRBV12-4,TRBD2,15,CASTGTSENTGELFF
TRBJ1-3,TRBV4-1,.,15,CASSTGRRDGNTIYF
TRBJ2-3,TRBV19,TRBD2,17,CASSIVGSGGPGDTQYF
TRBJ1-1,TRBV4-1,.,15,CASSQVLVMNTEAFF
TRBJ1-1,TRBV6-6,.,12,CASHSKKGQAFF
TRBJ2-7,TRBV10-3,TRBD2,13,CAIRTTSDNEQYF
TRBJ2-1,TRBV27,.,13,CASSGGPLDEQFF
TRBJ2-7,TRBV19,TRBD1,14,CASSAWTGSYEQYF
TRBJ1-1,TRBV19,.,16,CASSMLFGGTNTEAFF
TRBJ2-1,TRBV5-1,TRBD2,17,CASSLKRLAGGSNEQFF
TRBJ1-1,TRBV6-5,TRBD1,15,CASSYQGGPRGEAFF
TRBJ1-1,TRBV14,.,15,CASSQGVRGSTEAFF